Following are 29 T cell receptor beta chains from one sample sequenced in a study of blood T cell repertoires in COVID-19. The table came from immunoSEQ multiplex PCR; TCRdb's copy has only in-frame clones and leaves some out. This table has approximately 230,000 clones, about 87% appearing once. Sequencing used peripheral blood. Source of these receptors: a woman between 25 and 40 years old with COVID-19, enrolled during active disease.

This clone was picked up one time. The chain uses TRBV4-1 and TRBJ2-1, with D perhaps TRBD1 (6 bases). Trimming took off 4 bases at V and 4 bases at J, with 17 bases between the two ends. CDR3 length equals 16 residues. In germline, CDR1 is MGHRA, CDR2 YSYEKL. CDR3 region: CASSPSGVLRYNEQFF. CDR3 sequence (DNA): TGCGCCAGCAGCCCCTCAGGGGTCCTTCGGTACAATGAGCAGTTCTTC.

This chain links TRBV2 with TRBJ2-3, with D perhaps TRBD2 (5 bases). The CDR3 has 14 residues. Deletions cut 11 bases from V and 0 bases from J, with 15 bases between. The germline V gene has CDR1 SNHLY and CDR2 FYNNEI. As DNA, the CDR3 is TGTGCCGGGAAGGGCGGGCCAAGCACAGATACGCAGTATTTT. This codes for CAGKGGPSTDTQYF. Full variable domain (outside the CDR3, taken from reference TRBV2 and TRBJ2-3): EPEVTQTPSHQVTQMGQEVILRCVPISNHLYFYWYRQILGQKVEFLVSFYNNEISEKSEIFDDQFSVERPDGSNFTLKIRSTKLEDSAMYFCAGKGGPSTDTQYFGPGTRLTVL.

The chain links TRBV11-3 to TRBJ2-5; D gene unclear. There are 16 residues in the CDR3. The V gene's germline CDR1 is SGHNT and CDR2 YENEEA. Trimming stripped 4 bases from V and 5 bases from J, with 20 bases between. In DNA form, the CDR3 reads TGTGCCAGCAGCTCCTTAGCCATCCCCCCTGGGGAGACCCAGTACTTC. Translated, it gives CASSSLAIPPGETQYF.

This clone has a handful of counts. The rearrangement links TRBV28 to TRBJ1-1; D is unclear. Germline values: CDR1 MDHEN, CDR2 SYDVKM. The V end lost 3 bases, the J end lost 3 bases, and 17 bases lay between the germline ends. The CDR3 sequence is 16 residues long. The CDR3 here is CASSFLRSSPHTEAFF. CDR3 bases: TGTGCCAGCAGTTTTCTTCGGTCGTCTCCCCACACTGAAGCTTTCTTT.

This clone was observed once. The rearrangement links TRBV28 to TRBJ2-7, with D possibly TRBD2 on 5 matching bases. V dropped 2 bases and J dropped 5 bases, with 10 bases sitting between them. Germline CDR1 MDHEN, CDR2 SYDVKM. This CDR3 region has 13 residues. CDR3 DNA sequence: TGTGCCAGCAGTTTAGAGGGTGTCAACGAGCAGTACGTC. This sequence encodes CASSLEGVNEQYV.

Remarks on this clone: Distinct nucleotide sequences in the sample also encode this CDR3. The chain uses TRBV28 and TRBJ1-5; 9 bases are a match to TRBD1. V was pared by 4 bases and J by 7 bases, with 5 bases of the junction left unmatched. The V gene's germline CDR1 is MDHEN and CDR2 SYDVKM. The CDR3 extends over 14 amino acids. CDR3 residues: CASSSGQGNQPQHF. In nucleotides, the CDR3 is TGTGCCAGCAGTTCGGGACAGGGAAACCAGCCCCAGCATTTT.

In its sample, this clone was seen once. The chain is built from TRBV24-1 and TRBJ2-5; the D is unclear. Looked up from germline, CDR1 is KGHDR and CDR2 is SFDVKD. The CDR3 contains 14 residues. Trimming took off 3 bases at V and 0 bases at J, with 7 bases between the two ends. The CDR3 is CATSDPRDQETQYF. CDR3 nucleotides: TGTGCCACCAGTGATCCCCGGGACCAAGAGACCCAGTACTTC.

The chain combines TRBV24-1 with TRBJ2-3, with 12 nucleotides matching TRBD2. The junction had 12 bases not matched to a gene; V was cut back by 3 bases and J by 3 bases. Germline V lookup: CDR1 KGHDR, CDR2 SFDVKD. The CDR3 totals 19 residues. This CDR3 reads CATSDRTSGTIPNTDTQYF. As DNA, the CDR3 is TGTGCCACCAGTGATCGGACTAGCGGGACTATCCCAAATACAGATACGCAGTATTTT.

The J gene is TRBJ2-2, the V gene TRBV5-5; TRBD2 aligns across 8 bases. The V segment lost 6 bases and the J segment 1 base; nucleotides outside the gene matches: 5. Germline V gene lookup returns CDR1 SGHKS and CDR2 YYEKEE (reference sequence). CDR3 length: 15 amino acids. The CDR3: CASTPAGVNTGELFF. In DNA, the CDR3 is TGTGCCAGCACTCCAGCGGGAGTGAACACCGGGGAGCTGTTTTTT. The complete variable domain, with remaining parts taken from reference TRBV5-5 and TRBJ2-2, reads DAGVTQSPTHLIKTRGQQVTLRCSPISGHKSVSWYQQVLGQGPQFIFQYYEKEERGRGNFPDRFSARQFPNYSSELNVNALLLGDSALYLCASTPAGVNTGELFFGEGSRLTVL.

This chain joins TRBV27 and TRBJ2-3; TRBD2 aligns across 7 bases. V dropped 6 bases and J dropped 3; count of bases not matched to a gene: 18. This CDR3 comprises 18 residues. Germline V gene sequence: CDR1 MNHEY, CDR2 SMNVEV (reference sequence). CDR3 sequence reads: CASRTKTERGERTDTQYF. For the CDR3, the DNA is TGTGCCAGCAGGACCAAAACAGAACGGGGGGAGAGGACAGATACGCAGTATTTT.

The rearrangement joins TRBV7-2 to TRBJ1-1, with TRBD1 matching over 7 bases. From germline, CDR1 is SGHTA and CDR2 FQGNSA. The V segment lost 5 bases and the J segment 8 bases; nucleotides outside the gene matches: 8. CDR3 size: 13 residues. As DNA, the CDR3 is TGTGCCAGCAGCCCCGAAAAGACAGGGGAAGCTTTCTTT. Its protein product is CASSPEKTGEAFF.

V and J are TRBV6-5 and TRBJ2-1; D gene ambiguous. This CDR3 contains 14 residues. V shed 5 bases and J shed 2 bases, with 10 bases lying between them. Germline loops: CDR1 MNHEY, CDR2 SVGAGI. CDR3 in DNA: TGTGCCAGCAGTCCCCAGGTCCCCTACAATGAGCAGTTCTTC. This sequence encodes CASSPQVPYNEQFF.

V is TRBV5-4 and J is TRBJ2-1; maybe TRBD2 (6 bases). The V end was cut by 0 bases, the J end by 4 bases, with 11 bases between. This CDR3 has 15 residues. CDR1 and CDR2 from the germline V gene are SGHNT and YYREEE (reference sequence). The CDR3 here is CASSLGVSGYNEQFF. DNA for the CDR3: TGTGCCAGCAGCTTGGGTGTTAGCGGATACAATGAGCAGTTCTTC.

The CDR3 sequence is CASSQDVVNEKLFF. In DNA form, the CDR3 reads TGTGCCAGCAGCCAAGATGTCGTCAATGAAAAACTGTTTTTT. The rearrangement uses TRBV14 and TRBJ1-4; D ambiguous. The germline V gene encodes CDR1 SGHDN and CDR2 FVKESK. Trimming shortened V by 0 bases and J by 5 bases, and 7 bases separated the two germline ends. The CDR3 sequence is 14 residues long.

V and J are TRBV2 and TRBJ2-7; D is perhaps TRBD1 (5 bases). Trimming took off 6 bases at V and 7 bases at J, with 16 bases between the two ends. CDR1 and CDR2 from the germline V gene are SNHLY and FYNNEI. There are 13 residues in the CDR3. The CDR3 region is CASSPGIAGEQYV. CDR3 DNA sequence: TGTGCCAGCAGCCCAGGGATAGCCGGAGAGCAGTACGTC.

The chain carries TRBV10-2 and TRBJ1-1, with 9 bases lining up with TRBD1. Germline V gene data show CDR1 as WSHSY and CDR2 as SAAADI. The CDR3 has 19 residues. V lost 4 bases to trimming and J lost 2 bases; unmatched junction nucleotides: 17. The DNA of the CDR3 is TGCGCCAGCAGTGCGGGGGGTAGGGGGACACAGGGGGCCAACACTGAAGCTTTCTTT. As protein: CASSAGGRGTQGANTEAFF.

The chain carries TRBV6-5 and TRBJ1-4; D might be TRBD1 (6 bases). Germline assignment: CDR1 MNHEY and CDR2 SVGAGI. V dropped 5 bases and J dropped 8 bases, with 18 bases sitting between them. The CDR3 runs to 15 residues. DNA of the CDR3: TGTGCCAGCAGTCCCTCAGGGGAAGGTGGAGAAAAACTGTTTTTT. Protein sequence: CASSPSGEGGEKLFF.

In this sample, this clone turned up a few times. The chain joins TRBV11-2 to TRBJ2-7, with D perhaps matching TRBD2 (6 bases). Trimming took 3 bases from V and 3 from J, leaving 9 bases between them. Germline V gene lookup returns CDR1 SGHAT and CDR2 FQNNGV. The length of the CDR3 is 13 residues. This CDR3 reads CASSFIGGYEQYF. CDR3 nucleotide sequence: TGTGCCAGCAGCTTTATCGGGGGCTACGAGCAGTACTTC.

The V and J genes are TRBV12-3 or TRBV12-4 and TRBJ2-5, with D uncertain. The germline V and J ends were trimmed by 8 bases and 5 bases, with 9 bases remaining between them. The CDR3 contains 11 residues. CDR3 residues: CASSTRETQYF. The CDR3 DNA reads TGTGCCAGCTCGACACGGGAGACCCAGTACTTC.

This chain uses TRBV9 with TRBJ1-1; D is unresolved. The germline V gene encodes CDR1 SGDLS and CDR2 YYNGEE. The CDR3 runs 13 residues. Trimming removed 4 bases at V and 5 bases at J, with 12 bases between. The CDR3 sequence: CASSSDVGTEAFF. CDR3 bases: TGTGCCAGCAGCTCAGACGTCGGGACTGAAGCTTTCTTT.

This clone was counted between two and nine times. This chain links TRBV6-4 with TRBJ2-3, with TRBD2 matching over 10 bases. Trimming at V came to 3 bases and at J to 0 bases, leaving 6 bases not matched to a gene. There are 17 residues in the CDR3. Germline CDR1 reads MRHNA; CDR2 reads SNTAGT. The CDR3 region has the DNA TGTGCCAGCAGTGAAACCAGCGGGGGGGGTAGCACAGATACGCAGTATTTT. This codes for CASSETSGGGSTDTQYF.

This chain connects TRBV9 to TRBJ2-1, with 9 bases aligning to TRBD1. V shed 4 bases, J shed 9 bases, and the junction held 8 bases outside the gene matches. This CDR3 spans 14 amino acids. Germline V gene sequence: CDR1 SGDLS, CDR2 YYNGEE. CDR3 amino acids: CASSIRTGDREQFF. CDR3 in DNA: TGTGCCAGCAGCATCCGGACAGGGGATCGTGAGCAGTTCTTC.

The gene calls are TRBV2 and TRBJ2-3; 8 nucleotides line up with TRBD2. V was pared by 3 bases and J by 0 bases, with 2 bases of the junction left unmatched. Germline CDR1 SNHLY, CDR2 FYNNEI. The CDR3 is 15 residues long. In DNA, the CDR3 is TGTGCCAGCAGTGACCGGGAGGGAAGCACAGATACGCAGTATTTT. Its protein product is CASSDREGSTDTQYF.

The chain recombines TRBV19 with TRBJ2-7, with 7 bases identical to TRBD1. The CDR3 has 13 residues. The J segment lost 5 bases and the V segment lost 9 bases, leaving 10 bases of the junction unmatched. Per germline, CDR1 LNHDA and CDR2 SQIVND (reference sequence). The chain's CDR3 is CASSRQGKNEQYF. CDR3 coding DNA: TGTGCCAGCAGTCGACAGGGAAAGAACGAGCAGTACTTC.

The chain combines TRBV7-8 with TRBJ1-1, with 8 bases fitting TRBD1. The CDR3 has 17 amino acids. Germline CDR1 and CDR2: SGHVS and FQNEAQ. Trimming cost V 1 base and J 0 bases; bases outside gene matches: 7. CDR3 sequence: CASSLGRDRSMNTEAFF. DNA of the CDR3: TGTGCCAGCAGCTTAGGAAGGGACAGGTCTATGAACACTGAAGCTTTCTTT.

The rearrangement links TRBV7-9 to TRBJ2-7; D is perhaps TRBD2 (5 bases). This CDR3 region has 15 residues. Trimming removed 0 bases at V and 0 bases at J, with 9 bases between. Germline CDR1 reads SEHNR; CDR2 reads FQNEAQ (reference sequence). CDR3 nucleotides: TGTGCCAGCAGCTTAGCGGGAGTTCACTCCTACGAGCAGTACGTC. It is translated as CASSLAGVHSYEQYV.

This clone has a single count. The rearrangement links TRBV27 to TRBJ2-4; 7 bases agree with TRBD1. Germline loops: CDR1 MNHEY, CDR2 SMNVEV (reference sequence). Trimming at V came to 4 bases and at J to 0 bases, leaving 0 bases not matched to a gene. The CDR3 has 14 residues. CDR3 nucleotide sequence: TGTGCCAGCAGTTGGACAGGAGCCAAAAACATTCAGTACTTC. Residues: CASSWTGAKNIQYF.

The chain employs TRBV7-9 and TRBJ2-1; unclear D gene. CDR1 and CDR2 from the germline V gene are SEHNR and FQNEAQ (reference sequence). The CDR3 runs to 12 residues. Trimming shortened V by 4 bases and J by 6 bases, and 7 bases separated the two germline ends. The CDR3 loop reads CASSSQVNEQFF. CDR3 nucleotide sequence: TGTGCCAGCAGCTCTCAGGTCAATGAGCAGTTCTTC.

The chain combines TRBV6-2 or TRBV6-3 with TRBJ1-1; D might be TRBD1 (6 bases). This CDR3 spans 16 amino acids. V gave up 2 bases and J gave up 1 base, with 14 bases separating them. CDR1 is MNHEY, CDR2 SVGEGT, per germline. The CDR3 here is CASSYVTGRGNTEAFF. Here the CDR3 DNA reads TGTGCCAGCAGTTACGTTACAGGGAGGGGGAACACTGAAGCTTTCTTT.